The 14 T cell receptor beta chains below come from one sample, sequenced in a study of blood T cell repertoires in COVID-19. The repertoire was sequenced with immunoSEQ multiplex PCR; TCRdb's copy has only in-frame clones and lacks some. Among more than 65,000 clones listed, 82% were seen once. The sequenced material came from peripheral blood. The receptors shown here come from a woman of 80 years or more with acute or convalescent COVID-19.

This chain links TRBV5-1 with TRBJ2-1, with 9 bases lining up with TRBD2. The trim removed 2 bases at V and 4 bases at J, leaving 7 bases unmatched. The CDR3 loop spans 16 amino acids. Germline V gene sequence: CDR1 SGHRS, CDR2 YFSETQ. This CDR3 is CASSFVLAGPYNEQFF. Written as DNA, the CDR3 is TGCGCCAGCAGCTTTGTGCTAGCGGGACCGTACAATGAGCAGTTCTTC.

J is TRBJ2-7 and V is TRBV23-1; 7 bases match TRBD1. TRBV23-1 qualifies as an ORF whose function is uncertain. J gave up 0 bases and V 4 bases, and 12 bases lay outside the gene matches. The CDR3 is 17 amino acids. CDR3 sequence (DNA): TGCGCCAGCAGTCGACCGTCCCGGCAGGGGGACTCCTACGAGCAGTACTTC. It specifies CASSRPSRQGDSYEQYF.

V gene TRBV5-1 combines with J gene TRBJ1-2; D is ambiguous. This CDR3 comprises 12 residues. Trimming shortened V by 1 base and J by 5 bases, and 6 bases separated the two germline ends. Germline V gene data show CDR1 as SGHRS and CDR2 as YFSETQ. CDR3: CASSLTTYGYTF. CDR3 DNA: TGCGCCAGCAGCTTGACGACTTATGGCTACACCTTC.

This sequence joins TRBV19 and TRBJ2-1; weak D call: TRBD2 (6 bases). The CDR3 length is 15 residues. CDR1 and CDR2 (germline): LNHDA, SQIVND (reference sequence). V was trimmed by 3 bases and J by 2 bases, leaving 11 bases between them. The CDR3 region has the DNA TGTGCCAGTAGTATTCGTCTAGCGACCTACAATGAGCAGTTCTTC. It is translated as CASSIRLATYNEQFF.

As regards this clone: Other DNA sequences in this specimen translate into the identical CDR3. The chain joins TRBV5-1 to TRBJ2-7, with 8 bases lining up with TRBD1. The germline CDR1 and CDR2 sequences are SGHRS and YFSETQ. The length of the CDR3 is 17 residues. Losses at the gene ends were 0 bases for V and 0 bases for J; bases not matched to a gene: 8. The CDR3 nucleotides are TGCGCCAGCAGCTTGGCGGGCCGGGACAGGCGCTCCTACGAGCAGTACTTC. Amino acid sequence: CASSLAGRDRRSYEQYF. The whole variable domain, remainder taken from reference TRBV5-1 and TRBJ2-7, is KAGVTQTPRYLIKTRGQQVTLSCSPISGHRSVSWYQQTPGQGLQFLFEYFSETQRNKGNFPGRFSGRQFSNSRSEMNVSTLELGDSALYLCASSLAGRDRRSYEQYFGPGTRLTVT.

The V gene is TRBV12-3 or TRBV12-4, the J gene TRBJ1-4; D gene unclear. The V gene lost 6 bases and the J gene lost 8 bases, with 10 bases spanning the gap. The CDR3 has 12 residues. The CDR3 DNA reads as TGTGCCAGCAGCCCCGCGGTGGAAAAACTGTTTTTT. Its protein product is CASSPAVEKLFF.

The chain is built from TRBV19 and TRBJ2-5; 8 nucleotides align to TRBD2. This CDR3 has 14 residues. V dropped 6 bases and J dropped 5; count of bases not matched to a gene: 8. Looked up from germline, CDR1 is LNHDA and CDR2 is SQIVND (reference sequence). CDR3 in amino acids: CASSRGGRFETQYF. The DNA of the CDR3 is TGTGCCAGTAGCCGGGGGGGCAGGTTCGAGACCCAGTACTTC.

This clone was counted a few times. The V gene is TRBV5-8, the J gene TRBJ1-3, with D maybe TRBD1 (6 bases). The CDR3 consists of 14 residues. Germline values: CDR1 SGHTS, CDR2 YDEGEE. V was pared by 1 base and J by 4 bases, with 9 bases between. Here the CDR3 DNA reads TGTGCCAGCAGCTTGACAGGGCAAGGAAACACCATATATTTT. Its protein product is CASSLTGQGNTIYF.

This clone turned up a few times. The chain has TRBV12-5 and TRBJ2-5, with 10 bases matching TRBD2. The length of the CDR3 is 17 residues. J lost 5 bases, V lost 5 bases, and 14 bases had no gene match. The germline CDR1 and CDR2 sequences are LGHNT and FRNRAP. The CDR3 loop is CASGPGGSGRAAETQYF. The DNA of the CDR3 is TGTGCTAGTGGTCCCGGAGGCAGCGGGAGGGCCGCGGAGACCCAGTACTTC.

This clone was observed a few times. The rearrangement uses TRBV10-3 and TRBJ1-6, with D tentatively TRBD1 (5 bases). Deletions cut 7 bases from V and 7 bases from J, with 14 bases between. CDR1 and CDR2 from the germline V gene are ENHRY and SYGVKD. The CDR3 has 14 amino acids. CDR3 sequence: CAITLQVQNSPLHF. CDR3 nucleotides: TGTGCCATCACTCTACAGGTTCAAAATTCACCCCTCCACTTT.

Comment on this clone: The junction and the germline gene differ at one end; a read error may be behind it. The chain joins TRBV2 to TRBJ2-7; 7 nucleotides agree with TRBD2. In germline, CDR1 is SNHLY, CDR2 FYNNEI. The CDR3 has 15 residues. This chain's CDR3 is CASKGIAGDSHEQYF. The CDR3 DNA follows: TGTGCCAGCAAGGGGATCGCGGGAGACTCCCACGAGCAGTACTTC.

This chain links TRBV5-1 with TRBJ1-2; 9 nucleotides match TRBD1. CDR1 and CDR2 from the germline V gene are SGHRS and YFSETQ. The CDR3 has 15 residues. With 4 bases clipped from V and 4 bases from J, the junction kept 8 bases outside the gene matches. The CDR3 DNA follows: TGCGCCAGCAGCCTGGGGACAGGGCTCCTCTATGGCTACACCTTC. This translates into CASSLGTGLLYGYTF.

This rearrangement joins TRBV7-2 to TRBJ1-6, with 8 bases fitting TRBD1. Germline V CDR1 and CDR2: SGHTA, FQGNSA. The CDR3 has 14 amino acids. J was trimmed by 10 bases and V by 2 bases; bases with no gene match: 4. The CDR3: CASSLSGDRSPLHF. The CDR3 bases are TGTGCCAGCAGCTTATCTGGGGACAGGTCACCCCTCCACTTT.

The chain uses TRBV19 and TRBJ2-4, with 11 bases lining up with TRBD2. The CDR3 has 17 residues. J was trimmed by 7 bases and V by 1 base; bases with no gene match: 9. CDR1 is LNHDA, CDR2 SQIVND, per germline (reference sequence). CDR3 in amino acids: CASSIGDSGGGRNIQYF. CDR3 nucleotide sequence: TGTGCCAGTAGTATAGGTGATAGCGGGGGGGGCAGGAACATTCAGTACTTC.